This T cell receptor beta chain is drawn from a study of blood T cell repertoires in COVID-19. Study information: COVID-19 samples from acute and convalescent phases originated in the United States, Italy and Spain.

There are 16 residues in the CDR3. CDR1 is SGHAT and CDR2 is FQDESV in the germline V gene (reference sequence). V was pared by 4 bases and J by 5 bases, with 10 bases of the junction left unmatched. Clones were read by immunoSEQ multiplex PCR, and TCRdb kept only the in-frame ones, dropping some. Of about 300,000 clones listed, 89% were seen once; the top ten hold approximately 6.5%. The sequenced sample was peripheral blood. The chain uses TRBV11-1 and TRBJ1-5; 8 bases line up with TRBD1. The source is a man aged 18 to 30 who had recovered from COVID-19. CDR3 in amino acids: CASSSHLGQGDQPQHF. CDR3 nucleotide sequence: TGTGCCAGCAGCTCACACCTTGGACAGGGCGATCAGCCCCAGCATTTT.